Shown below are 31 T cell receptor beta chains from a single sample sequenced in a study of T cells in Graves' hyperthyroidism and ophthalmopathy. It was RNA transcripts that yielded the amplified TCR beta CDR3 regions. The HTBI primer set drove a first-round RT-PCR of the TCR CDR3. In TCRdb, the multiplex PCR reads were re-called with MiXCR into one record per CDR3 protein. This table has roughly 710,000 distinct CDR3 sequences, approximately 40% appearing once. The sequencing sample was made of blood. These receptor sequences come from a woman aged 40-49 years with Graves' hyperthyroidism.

The CDR3 DNA reads as TGTGCCAGCTTGGGGACAGACCCCTACGAGCAGTACTTC. Translation gives CASLGTDPYEQYF. This sequence joins TRBV6-2 or TRBV6-3 and TRBJ2-7, with 7 bases that match TRBD1. With 8 bases clipped from V and 2 bases from J, the junction kept 6 bases outside the gene matches. Germline loops: CDR1 MNHEY, CDR2 SVGEGT. The CDR3 runs to 13 residues.

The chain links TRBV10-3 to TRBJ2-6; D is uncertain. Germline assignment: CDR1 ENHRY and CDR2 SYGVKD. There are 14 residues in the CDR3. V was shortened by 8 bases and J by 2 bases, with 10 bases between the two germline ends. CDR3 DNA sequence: TGTGCCATCTCGACCGCCGCTGGGGCCAACGTCCTGACTTTC. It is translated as CAISTAAGANVLTF.

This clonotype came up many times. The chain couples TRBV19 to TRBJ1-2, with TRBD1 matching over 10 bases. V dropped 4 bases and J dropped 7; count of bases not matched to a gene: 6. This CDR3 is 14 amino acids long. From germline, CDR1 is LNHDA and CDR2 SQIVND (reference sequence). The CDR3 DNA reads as TGTGCCAGTAGTACGGGGGGACAGGGGCTTGGCTACACCTTC. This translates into CASSTGGQGLGYTF.

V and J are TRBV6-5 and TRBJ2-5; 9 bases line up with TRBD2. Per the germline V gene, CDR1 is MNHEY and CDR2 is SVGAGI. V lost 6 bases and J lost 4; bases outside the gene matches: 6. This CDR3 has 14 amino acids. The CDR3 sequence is CASRSSGSGETQYF. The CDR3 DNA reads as TGTGCCAGCAGGAGTAGCGGGAGCGGAGAGACCCAGTACTTC.

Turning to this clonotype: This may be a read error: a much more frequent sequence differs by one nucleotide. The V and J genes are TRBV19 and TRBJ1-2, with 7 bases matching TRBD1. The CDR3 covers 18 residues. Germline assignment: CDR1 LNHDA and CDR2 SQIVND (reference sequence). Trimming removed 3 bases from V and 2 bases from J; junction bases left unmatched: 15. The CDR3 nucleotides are TGTGCCAGTAGTATCTCCCAGAGGGGAACAGGGGACAACTATGGCTACACCTTC. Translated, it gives CASSISQRGTGDNYGYTF. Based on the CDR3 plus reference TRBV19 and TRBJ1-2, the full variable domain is DGGITQSPKYLFRKEGQNVTLSCEQNLNHDAMYWYRQDPGQGLRLIYYSQIVNDFQKGDIAEGYSVSREKKESFPLTVTSAQKNPTAFYLCASSISQRGTGDNYGYTFGSGTRLTVV.

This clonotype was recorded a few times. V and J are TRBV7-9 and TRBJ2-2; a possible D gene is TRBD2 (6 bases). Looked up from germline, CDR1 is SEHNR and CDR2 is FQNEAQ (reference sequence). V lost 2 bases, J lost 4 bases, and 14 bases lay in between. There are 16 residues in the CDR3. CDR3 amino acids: CASSLWRGRSTGELFF. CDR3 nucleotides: TGTGCCAGCAGCTTATGGCGGGGCCGCAGCACCGGGGAGCTGTTTTTT.

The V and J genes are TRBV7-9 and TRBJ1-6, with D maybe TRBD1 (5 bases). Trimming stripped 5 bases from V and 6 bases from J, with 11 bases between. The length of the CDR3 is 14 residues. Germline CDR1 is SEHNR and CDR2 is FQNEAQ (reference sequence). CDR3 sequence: CASSQDQGNSPLHF. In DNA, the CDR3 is TGTGCCAGCAGCCAAGATCAGGGTAATTCACCCCTCCACTTT.

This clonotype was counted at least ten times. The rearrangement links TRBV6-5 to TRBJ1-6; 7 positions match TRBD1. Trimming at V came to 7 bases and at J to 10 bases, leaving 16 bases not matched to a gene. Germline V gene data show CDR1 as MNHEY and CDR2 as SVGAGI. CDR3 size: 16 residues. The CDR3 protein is CASKTTGTNTPSPLHF. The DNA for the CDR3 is TGTGCCAGCAAGACGACAGGGACTAACACCCCATCACCCCTCCACTTT.

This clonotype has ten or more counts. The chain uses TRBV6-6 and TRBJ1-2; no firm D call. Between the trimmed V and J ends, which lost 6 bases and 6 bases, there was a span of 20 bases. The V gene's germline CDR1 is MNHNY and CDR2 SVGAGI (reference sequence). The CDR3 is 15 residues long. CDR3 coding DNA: TGTGCCAGCAGCCTTACCCGACGGAACCAACATGGCTACACCTTC. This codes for CASSLTRRNQHGYTF.

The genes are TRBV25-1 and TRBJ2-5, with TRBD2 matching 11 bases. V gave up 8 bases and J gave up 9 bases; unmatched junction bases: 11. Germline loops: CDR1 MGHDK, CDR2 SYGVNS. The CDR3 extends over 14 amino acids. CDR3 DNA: TGTGCCAGCCGTGGGACTAGCGGTACTGGGGCCCAGTACTTC. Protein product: CASRGTSGTGAQYF.

The DNA for the CDR3 is TGTGCCAGCAGTGAGTGGTTATGGAGCTACACCTTC. This sequence encodes CASSEWLWSYTF. The rearrangement uses TRBV2 and TRBJ1-2; D not certain. CDR1 and CDR2 (germline): SNHLY, FYNNEI. The CDR3 consists of 12 residues. Trimming took 3 bases from V and 9 from J, leaving 11 bases between them.

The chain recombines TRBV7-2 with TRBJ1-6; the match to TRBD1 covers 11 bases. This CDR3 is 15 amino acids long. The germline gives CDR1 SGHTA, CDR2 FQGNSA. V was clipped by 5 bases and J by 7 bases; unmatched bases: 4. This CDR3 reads CASSAWDRGNSPLHF. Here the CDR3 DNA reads TGTGCCAGCAGCGCGTGGGACAGGGGGAATTCACCCCTCCACTTT.

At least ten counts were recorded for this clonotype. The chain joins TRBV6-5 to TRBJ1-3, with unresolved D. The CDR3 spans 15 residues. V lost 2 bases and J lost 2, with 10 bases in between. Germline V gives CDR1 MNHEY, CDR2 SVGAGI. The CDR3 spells CASSYEGFTGNTIYF. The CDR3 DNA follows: TGTGCCAGCAGTTACGAGGGTTTCACTGGAAACACCATATATTTT.

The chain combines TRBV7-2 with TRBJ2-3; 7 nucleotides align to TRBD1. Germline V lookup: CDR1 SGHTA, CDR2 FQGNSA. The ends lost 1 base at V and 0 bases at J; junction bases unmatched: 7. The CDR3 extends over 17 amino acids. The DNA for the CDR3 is TGTGCCAGCAGCTTAGATCAGGGGGTTCAAAGCACAGATACGCAGTATTTT. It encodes CASSLDQGVQSTDTQYF.

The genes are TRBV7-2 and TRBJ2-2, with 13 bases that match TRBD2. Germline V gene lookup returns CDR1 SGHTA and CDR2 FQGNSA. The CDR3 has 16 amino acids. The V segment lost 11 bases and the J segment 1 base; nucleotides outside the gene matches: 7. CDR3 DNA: TGTGCCGGAAGGGGACTAGCGGGGCAGAACACCGGGGAGCTGTTTTTT. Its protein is CAGRGLAGQNTGELFF.

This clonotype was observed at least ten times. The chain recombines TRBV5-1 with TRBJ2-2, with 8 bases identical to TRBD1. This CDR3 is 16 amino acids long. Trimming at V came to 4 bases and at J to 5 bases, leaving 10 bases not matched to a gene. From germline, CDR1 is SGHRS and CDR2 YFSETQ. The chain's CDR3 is CASSTDRVKGTGELFF. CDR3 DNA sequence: TGCGCCAGCAGCACGGACAGGGTGAAGGGAACCGGGGAGCTGTTTTTT.

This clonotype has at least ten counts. Here the CDR3 reads CASSLAQGGREQYF. The DNA of the CDR3 is TGTGCCAGCAGCTTAGCACAGGGAGGGAGGGAGCAGTACTTC. The V and J genes are TRBV7-2 and TRBJ2-7, with D perhaps matching TRBD2 (7 bases). V was trimmed by 0 bases and J by 7 bases, leaving 13 bases between them. The germline gives CDR1 SGHTA, CDR2 FQGNSA. The CDR3 loop spans 14 amino acids.

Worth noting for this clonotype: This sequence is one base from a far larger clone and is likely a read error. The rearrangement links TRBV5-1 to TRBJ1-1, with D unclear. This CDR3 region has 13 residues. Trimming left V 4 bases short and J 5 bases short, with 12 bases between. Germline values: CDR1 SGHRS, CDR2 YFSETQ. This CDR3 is CASSRMGKTEAFF. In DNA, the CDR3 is TGCGCCAGCAGCAGGATGGGGAAGACTGAAGCTTTCTTT.

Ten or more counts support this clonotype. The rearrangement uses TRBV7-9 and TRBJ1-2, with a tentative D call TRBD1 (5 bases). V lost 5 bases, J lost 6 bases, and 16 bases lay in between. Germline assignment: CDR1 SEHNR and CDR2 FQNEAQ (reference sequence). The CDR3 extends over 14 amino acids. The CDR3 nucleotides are TGTGCCAGCAGCCGCCCGCGGCAGGGCCATGGCTACACCTTC. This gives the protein CASSRPRQGHGYTF.

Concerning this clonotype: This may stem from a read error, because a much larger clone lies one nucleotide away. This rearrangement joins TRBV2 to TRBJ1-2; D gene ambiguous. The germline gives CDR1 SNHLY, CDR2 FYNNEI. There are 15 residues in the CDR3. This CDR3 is CASSQAAESNYAYTF. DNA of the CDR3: TGCGCCAGCAGCCAAGCGGCAGAATCGAACTATGCCTACACCTTC.

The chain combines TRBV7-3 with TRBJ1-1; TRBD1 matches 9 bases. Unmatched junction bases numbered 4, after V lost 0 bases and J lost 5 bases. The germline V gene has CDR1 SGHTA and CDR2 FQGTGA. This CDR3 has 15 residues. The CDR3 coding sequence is TGTGCCAGCAGCTTAACACAGGGGGCAAGGACTGAAGCTTTCTTT. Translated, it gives CASSLTQGARTEAFF. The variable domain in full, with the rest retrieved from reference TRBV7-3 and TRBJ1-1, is GAGVSQTPSNKVTEKGKYVELRCDPISGHTALYWYRQSLGQGPEFLIYFQGTGAADDSGLPNDRFFAVRPEGSVSTLKIQRTERGDSAVYLCASSLTQGARTEAFFGQGTRLTVV.

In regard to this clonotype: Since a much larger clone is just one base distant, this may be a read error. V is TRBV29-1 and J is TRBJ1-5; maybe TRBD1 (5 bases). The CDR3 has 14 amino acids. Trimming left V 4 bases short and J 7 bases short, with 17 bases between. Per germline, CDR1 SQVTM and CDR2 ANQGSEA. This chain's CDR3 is CSVAEGRGGQPQHF. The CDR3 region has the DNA TGCAGCGTTGCGGAGGGGCGAGGAGGCCAGCCCCAGCATTTT.

The CDR3 here is CASSQRLAGIEEQYF. Here the CDR3 DNA reads TGCGCCAGCAGCCAGAGACTAGCGGGGATTGAAGAGCAGTACTTC. The V and J genes are TRBV4-3 and TRBJ2-7; 11 bases align to TRBD2. This CDR3 has 15 amino acids. V was clipped by 3 bases and J by 7 bases; unmatched bases: 8. CDR1 LGHNA and CDR2 YSLEER come from the germline V gene.

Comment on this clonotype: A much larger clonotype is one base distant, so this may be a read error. In nucleotides, the CDR3 is TGCAGTGCTAGAGATTCTGACGGGTACTCCTACGAGCAGTACTTC. As protein: CSARDSDGYSYEQYF. The J gene is TRBJ2-7, the V gene TRBV20-1; unclear D gene. The CDR3 has 15 residues. Germline V CDR1 and CDR2: DFQATT, SNEGSKA (reference sequence). V was pared by 0 bases and J by 0 bases, with 12 bases between.

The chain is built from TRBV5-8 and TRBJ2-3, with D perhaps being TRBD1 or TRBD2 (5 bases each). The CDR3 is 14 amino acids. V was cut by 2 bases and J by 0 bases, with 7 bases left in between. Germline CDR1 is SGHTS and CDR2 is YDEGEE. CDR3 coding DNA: TGTGCCAGCAGCTTTTGGGGGAGCACAGATACGCAGTATTTT. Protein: CASSFWGSTDTQYF.

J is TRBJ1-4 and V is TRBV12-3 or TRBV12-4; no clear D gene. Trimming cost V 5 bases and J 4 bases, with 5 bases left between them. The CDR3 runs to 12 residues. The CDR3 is CASSPFNEKLFF. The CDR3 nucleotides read TGTGCCAGCAGTCCCTTTAATGAAAAACTGTTTTTT.

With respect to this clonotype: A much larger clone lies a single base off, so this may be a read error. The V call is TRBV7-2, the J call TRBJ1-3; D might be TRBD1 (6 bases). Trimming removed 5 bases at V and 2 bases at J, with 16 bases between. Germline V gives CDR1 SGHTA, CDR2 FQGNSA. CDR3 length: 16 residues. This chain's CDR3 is CASSSVLQGPGNTIYF. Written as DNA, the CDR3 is TGTGCCAGCAGCAGTGTTCTACAGGGACCTGGAAACACCATATATTTT.

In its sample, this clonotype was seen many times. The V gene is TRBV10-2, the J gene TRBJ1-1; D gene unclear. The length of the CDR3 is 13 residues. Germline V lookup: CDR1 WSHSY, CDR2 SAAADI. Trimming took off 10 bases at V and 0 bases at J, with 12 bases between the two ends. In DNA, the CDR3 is TGCGCCACCCAAACGGCAGTGAACACTGAAGCTTTCTTT. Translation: CATQTAVNTEAFF.

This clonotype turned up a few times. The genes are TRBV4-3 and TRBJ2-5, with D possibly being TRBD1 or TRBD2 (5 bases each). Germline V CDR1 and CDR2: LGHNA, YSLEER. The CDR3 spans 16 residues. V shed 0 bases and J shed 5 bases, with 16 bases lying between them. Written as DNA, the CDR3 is TGCGCCAGCAGCCAAGAGGGGGTGCCTATCGGGGAGACCCAGTACTTC. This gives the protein CASSQEGVPIGETQYF.

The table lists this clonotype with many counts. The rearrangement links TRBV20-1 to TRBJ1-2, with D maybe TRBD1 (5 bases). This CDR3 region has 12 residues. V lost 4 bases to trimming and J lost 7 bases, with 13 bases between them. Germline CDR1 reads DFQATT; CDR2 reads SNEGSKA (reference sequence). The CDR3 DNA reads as TGCAGTGCTACCTCCGGGGGAAGTGGCTACACCTTC. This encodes CSATSGGSGYTF.

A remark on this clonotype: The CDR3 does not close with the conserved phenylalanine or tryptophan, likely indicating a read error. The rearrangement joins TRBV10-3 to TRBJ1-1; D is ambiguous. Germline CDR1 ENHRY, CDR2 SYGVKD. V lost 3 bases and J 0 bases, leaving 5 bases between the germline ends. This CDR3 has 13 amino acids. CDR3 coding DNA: TGTGCCATCAGTGACCCCATGAACACTGAAGCTTTCCTT. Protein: CAISDPMNTEAFL.